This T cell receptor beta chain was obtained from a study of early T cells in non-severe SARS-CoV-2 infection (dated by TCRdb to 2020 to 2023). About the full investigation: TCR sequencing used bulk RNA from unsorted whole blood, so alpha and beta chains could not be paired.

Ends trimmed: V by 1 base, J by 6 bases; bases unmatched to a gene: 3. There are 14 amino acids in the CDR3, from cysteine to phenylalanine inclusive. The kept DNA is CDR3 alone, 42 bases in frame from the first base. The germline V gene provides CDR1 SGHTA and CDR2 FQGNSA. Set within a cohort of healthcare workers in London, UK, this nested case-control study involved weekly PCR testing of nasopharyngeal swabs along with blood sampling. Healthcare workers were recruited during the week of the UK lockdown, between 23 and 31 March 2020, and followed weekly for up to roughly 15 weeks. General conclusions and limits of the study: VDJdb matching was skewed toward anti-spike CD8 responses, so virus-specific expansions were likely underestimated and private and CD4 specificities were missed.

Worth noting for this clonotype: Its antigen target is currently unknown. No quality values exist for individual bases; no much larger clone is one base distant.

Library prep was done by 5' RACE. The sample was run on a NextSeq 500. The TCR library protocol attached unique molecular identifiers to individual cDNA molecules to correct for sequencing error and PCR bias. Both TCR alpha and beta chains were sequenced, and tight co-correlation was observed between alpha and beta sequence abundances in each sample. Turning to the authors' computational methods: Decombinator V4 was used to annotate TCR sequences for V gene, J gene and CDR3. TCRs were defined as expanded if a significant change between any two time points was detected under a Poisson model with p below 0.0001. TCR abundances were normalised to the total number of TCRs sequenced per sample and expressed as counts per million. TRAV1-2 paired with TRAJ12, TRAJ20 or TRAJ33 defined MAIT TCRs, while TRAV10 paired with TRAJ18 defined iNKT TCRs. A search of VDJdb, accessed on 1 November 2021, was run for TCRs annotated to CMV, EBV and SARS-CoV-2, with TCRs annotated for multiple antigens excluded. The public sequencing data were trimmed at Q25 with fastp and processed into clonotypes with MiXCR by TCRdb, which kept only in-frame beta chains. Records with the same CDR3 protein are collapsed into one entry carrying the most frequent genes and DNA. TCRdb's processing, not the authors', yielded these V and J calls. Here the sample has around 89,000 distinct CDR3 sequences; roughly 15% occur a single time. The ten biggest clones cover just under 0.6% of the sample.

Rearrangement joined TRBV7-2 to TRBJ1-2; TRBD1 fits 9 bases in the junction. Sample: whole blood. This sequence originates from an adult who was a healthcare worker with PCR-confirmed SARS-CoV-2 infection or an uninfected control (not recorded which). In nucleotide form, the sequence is TGTGCCAGCAGCTTAGGGGGACAGGGAAATGGCTACACCTTC. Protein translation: CASSLGGQGNGYTF.